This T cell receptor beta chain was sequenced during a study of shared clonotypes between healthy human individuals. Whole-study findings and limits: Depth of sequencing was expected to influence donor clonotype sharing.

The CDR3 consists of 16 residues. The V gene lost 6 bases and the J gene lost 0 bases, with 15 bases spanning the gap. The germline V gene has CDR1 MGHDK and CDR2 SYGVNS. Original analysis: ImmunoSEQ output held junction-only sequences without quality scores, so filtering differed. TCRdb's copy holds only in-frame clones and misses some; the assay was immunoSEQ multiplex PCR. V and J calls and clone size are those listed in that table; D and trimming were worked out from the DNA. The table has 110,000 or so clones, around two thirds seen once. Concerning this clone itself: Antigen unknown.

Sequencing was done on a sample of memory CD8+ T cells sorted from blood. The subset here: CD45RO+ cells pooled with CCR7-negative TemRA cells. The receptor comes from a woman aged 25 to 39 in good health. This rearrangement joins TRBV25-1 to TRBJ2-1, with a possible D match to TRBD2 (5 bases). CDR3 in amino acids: CASSALVGASYNEQFF. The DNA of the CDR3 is TGTGCCAGCAGCGCCCTTGTGGGAGCCTCCTACAATGAGCAGTTCTTC.